This T cell receptor beta chain was documented in a study of cytomegalovirus exposure and HLA in healthy donors (dated by TCRdb to 2016 to 2017). Describing the broader study: According to an earlier analysis of a few hundred of the donors, 150 million to 200 million T cells yielded 117 million unique TCR beta sequences and less than 300 Gb of sequence data. Approximately 330 gigabases of sequencing data and around 85 million unique TCR sequences made up an early release that covered nearly 650 HLA-typed donors. The genetic ancestry cluster associated with self-reported Caucasian donors included 65% to 90% of the roughly 400 genotyped donors. The study aimed to test whether cataloging public T cell receptors could reveal signatures of past pathogen exposure. Using immunosequencing, the study profiled T cell repertoires from 500 to 800 subjects and related those repertoires to cytomegalovirus serostatus. Besides the first cohort of approximately 670 subjects, a separate validation cohort made up of roughly 120 different subjects was used. High-throughput TCR immunosequencing, statistical association of individual TCRs with disease status, and machine learning were combined to predict cytomegalovirus infection status. A later analysis re-analyzed previously published TCR beta repertoires from about 600 donors and added high-resolution HLA genotyping to study TCR occurrence patterns. Rather than drawing on any new phenotypic data, the later analysis identified candidate immune exposures from TCR beta sequences and the way those sequences occurred across donors. To decide whether each TCR beta V gene segment behaved as functional or pseudogenic, an earlier analysis of several hundred of the donors relied on high-throughput TCR beta sequencing. Alongside the repertoire data, information on donor age, sex, ethnicity and CMV serostatus was compiled. In a later genetic analysis, genome-wide SNP genotypes for about 55% of the roughly 700 donors were used, and that subset was treated as a discovery cohort. All discovery cohort repertoires had been generated on a single sequencing platform. HLA typing included class I and class II loci at four-digit resolution. The number of typed donors differed by locus: 629-630 for A, B, C, DRB1 and DQB1; 500 to 550 for DQA1; approximately 600 for DPA1; and 450 to 480 for DPB1. Four to six DR-DQ haplotypes were handled as single units for association and clustering, since linkage in the cohort was strong. Among roughly 370 genotyped donors of the cohort, an average of 235,054 unique TCR beta nucleotide sequences were sequenced per donor, roughly 20% of them non-productive. Broad study findings and their caveats: Linkage disequilibrium might explain the correlated functional status among segregating V segments, but an unknown experimental factor could not be ruled out. The authors suggested that the approach could potentially be generalized to other disease states and immunological phenotypes. Presence/absence analyses assumed roughly uniform sequencing depth across donors, an assumption that may not hold. The study gave a list of 150 to 200 TCR beta chains associated with cytomegalovirus. A further reported finding was that TCR beta sequences accurately predicted the HLA-A and HLA-B alleles for most subjects in the first cohort. In a later analysis, the rate of TCR association differed among HLA loci, with DRB1 alleles having the most associated TCRs and HLA-C alleles having the fewest. While some public TCRs were present in many individuals, most TCR sequences turned up only very rarely across donors. CMV serostatus was the only immune exposure information available for the cohort. In an earlier analysis of 587 of the donors, most TCR beta V segments appeared in productive rearrangements about 87% or about 30% of the time, broadly matching IMGT annotations. Assigning TCR associations to individual alleles was difficult when HLA alleles, especially DR and DQ, strongly co-occurred. The cohort was sequenced for TCR beta chains only, and without alpha or paired-chain data the features that could be detected were limited. The classifier was reported to diagnose cytomegalovirus status with high specificity and sensitivity in both the original cohort and the validation cohort. HLA typing was unavailable for some donors at each locus, so association tests used only the typed subset. Because counts were too low, fewer than 20 rarely observed V segments, including chromosome 9 orphons, were excluded from the earlier analysis of 587 of the donors. A later analysis found that most CMV-associated TCR beta chains appeared HLA-restricted, with HLA associations seemingly driven largely by CMV exposure. A few of the identified cytomegalovirus-associated TCR beta chains were confirmed in vitro to be specific for cytomegalovirus antigens. At a false discovery rate of 0.05, a later analysis linked around 17,000 TCR beta sequences to specific HLA alleles. Several of the top co-occurrence clusters appeared to be linked to parvovirus B19, influenza, CMV and Epstein-Barr virus, according to a later analysis. A later genetic analysis associated a missense DCLRE1C variant with V-gene and J-gene trimming of TCR beta chains, and an independent cohort replicated the association. Some IMGT-functional V segments, including TRBV6-2 and TRBV6-3, could not be told apart with the 87-base-pair reads, so those segments were excluded. According to a later genetic analysis, donors in an Asian-associated ancestry cluster had fewer N-insertions in productive TCRs than the approximately 670-donor mean. The sequencing pipeline was judged likely to have produced a cluster of highly shared sequence variants as a technical artifact. A later analysis found that HLA-associated TCR beta chains were more clonally expanded and had lower generation probabilities than equally common non-associated chains.

From V the trimming removes 4 bases and from J it removes 7 bases, while the gene matches leave 7 bases of the junction unaccounted for. CDR1 and CDR2, looked up from the germline V gene (reference sequence), are MNHNY and SVGAGI. The CDR3 starts with the cysteine, ends with the phenylalanine, and has 15 residues. CDR3 DNA only is kept here, 45 bases in frame from base 1. In this sample, this clone turned up a few times. No cognate antigen has been identified for it. Base quality data are lacking; no much larger clone is found one base away. The cohort consisted of approximately 670 healthy bone marrow donors. At the time of sampling, all cohort members were nominally healthy, though unrecorded immune exposures were likely present. The donor was CMV seropositive and was included in the group of 250 to 350 seropositive cohort members. A peripheral blood sample was collected from each donor, and TCR beta sequencing was performed on peripheral blood mononuclear cells. The Qiagen DNeasy Blood Extraction Kit was used to extract genomic DNA from the blood cell samples.

The library was made by the immunoSEQ multiplex PCR assay. The multiplex PCR relied on a mix of 60 forward primers for TCR Vbeta segments and 13 reverse primers for TCR Jbeta segments. Amplification of the CDR3 region of rearranged TCR beta genes was performed with a multiplex PCR assay on genomic DNA. Amplified TCR beta libraries were sequenced as 87-base-pair reads on the Illumina HiSeq System. The study's own analysis went as follows. In a later analysis, around 80 million unique TCR beta chains were counted across the approximately 670 repertoires, and about 10 million of these chains were shared by at least two donors. Raw reads were error-corrected and collapsed into unique sequences with a nearest-neighbor algorithm that merged closely related sequences to remove PCR and sequencing errors. Alignment of CDR3 sequences to IMGT reference sequences was used to assign V, D and J gene segments. Each retained sequence needed at least a six-nucleotide match to both a V gene segment and a J gene segment. Rearrangements were classified as productive when the CDR3 lacked stop codons and remained in frame with V and J, and all other rearrangements were classified as non-productive. CDR3 was defined according to IMGT convention as the region running from the second conserved V-encoded cysteine to the conserved J-encoded phenylalanine. The earlier analysis of some 580 of the donors excluded any sequence lacking an unambiguous match to a single V gene segment. In an earlier analysis of around 590 of the donors, a V segment was called functional when productive rearrangements were above 56.7%, and segregating when the standard deviation between donors exceeded 5%. To diagnose cytomegalovirus status from the catalog of TCR beta chain sequences, a statistical classification framework was built. V and J gene assignment, in a later analysis, came from comparing TCR nucleotide sequences with IMGT/GENE-DB human TR gene sequences. A later analysis assigned CDR3 sequences and most-parsimonious VDJ recombination scenarios with the TCRdist pipeline. In a later analysis, each TCR beta chain was defined by its CDR3 amino acid sequence together with its V-gene family, and reads lacking a unique V-gene family were excluded. In a later analysis, 500 to 700 highly shared, low-generation-probability nucleotide sequences were removed to address suspected cross-contamination and a sequencing artifact. A later analysis calculated a clonal expansion index for each public chain from normalized within-repertoire ranks of inferred template counts. Generation probabilities in a later analysis came from a VDJ recombination model fitted to out-of-frame rearrangements, and those results were checked against IGoR. In a later analysis, TCR-TCR, TCR-HLA and TCR-CMV co-occurrence was scored with hypergeometric tests, and a repertoire-size bias correction was applied to TCR pairs. A later analysis estimated false discovery rates by permuting HLA or CMV assignments 20 times. In a later analysis, co-occurring TCRs were grouped using DBSCAN, and TCRdist sequence similarity was added for clustering within HLA-allele-positive subsets. For co-occurrence clustering, repertoires with fewer than 30,000 or more than 120,000 public chains were excluded, along with about five repertoires with anomalous nucleotide sharing. The immuneACCESS repertoire file appears here via TCRdb, limited to in-frame rearrangements. These files lack a portion of the clones; in checked studies, under half of the deficit traces to unresolved V genes, and the cause of the others is not known. V and J calls and clone size are given by that table; D and trimming were obtained from the DNA. The sample table holds 170,000 or so clones, of which about 78% were seen once. Less than 15% of the sample belongs to the ten largest clones.

The TCR comes from a woman in her forties or fifties in good health and CMV-seropositive. The chain is made from TRBV6-6 and TRBJ2-1; TRBD2 matches 10 bases in the middle. The sample taken for sequencing was PBMCs. This receptor has the CDR3 CASSSQRGGLNEQFF. The DNA sequence is given as TGTGCCAGCAGTTCTCAGCGGGGGGGCTTAAATGAGCAGTTCTTC.